The rows below give T cell receptor beta chains drawn from one sample of a study of shared clonotypes between healthy human individuals. Clones were read by immunoSEQ multiplex PCR, and TCRdb kept only the in-frame ones, dropping some. The sample consists of about 120,000 clones, 65% to 75% of them appearing once. The sample comprised memory CD8+ T cells sorted from blood. The receptors come from a woman aged 30 to 39 in good health. The CDR3 runs from the conserved cysteine through the conserved F or W. Each record gives: J gene, D gene, V gene, clone size, CDR3 DNA, CDR3 protein. The D gene is left open where the match is weak. Clone size is given for some rows only: seen once, a few or many times, or a class if the clone is expanded.

TRBJ1-5 . TRBV11-1 . TGTGCCAGCAGCTTAGTTGAGGATAGCAATCAGCCCCAGCATTTT CASSLVEDSNQPQHF
TRBJ2-7 . TRBV6-5 . TGTGCCAGCAGTTACTCTGGGGGCTCTTCCTCCTACGAGCAGTACTTC CASSYSGGSSSYEQYF
TRBJ2-3 TRBD2 TRBV27 . TGTGCCAGCGGAACTCTAGCGGGTCGCACAGATACGCAGTATTTT CASGTLAGRTDTQYF
TRBJ2-7 . TRBV7-9 . TGTGCCAGCATCCCCCAAAGCGGAAGCCCCACCTACGAGCAGTACTTC CASIPQSGSPTYEQYF
TRBJ2-7 . TRBV7-8 few TGTGCCAGCAGATCCCGGGACGGCAACTTCGAGCAGTACTTC CASRSRDGNFEQYF
TRBJ1-3 TRBD1 TRBV28 . TGTGCCAGCAGCAGACAGGGCTCTCACTCTGGAAACACCATATATTTT CASSRQGSHSGNTIYF
TRBJ2-7 TRBD2 TRBV6-6 . TGTGCCAGCAGTCATACCGGACTAGCGGGAACCGAGCAGTACTTC CASSHTGLAGTEQYF
TRBJ1-2 TRBD1 TRBV5-1 few TGCGCCAGCAGCTTGCAGGGGGAGGGCTACACCTTC CASSLQGEGYTF
TRBJ1-5 . TRBV7-9 . TGTGCCAGCAGCTTAGGTTCAGGGACCAATCAGCCCCAGCATTTT CASSLGSGTNQPQHF
TRBJ2-2 TRBD1 TRBV28 . TGTGCCAGCAGTCCGAGACAGGGGATAAACGGGGAGCTGTTTTTT CASSPRQGINGELFF
TRBJ2-1 . TRBV19 . TGTGCCAGTAGTATTTCGAGAAACCCCTACAATGAGCAGTTCTTC CASSISRNPYNEQFF
TRBJ2-1 . TRBV27 . TGTGCCAGCAGTTTCTCCTACTTTGGACCACAAGTAAACAATGAGCAGTTCTTC CASSFSYFGPQVNNEQFF